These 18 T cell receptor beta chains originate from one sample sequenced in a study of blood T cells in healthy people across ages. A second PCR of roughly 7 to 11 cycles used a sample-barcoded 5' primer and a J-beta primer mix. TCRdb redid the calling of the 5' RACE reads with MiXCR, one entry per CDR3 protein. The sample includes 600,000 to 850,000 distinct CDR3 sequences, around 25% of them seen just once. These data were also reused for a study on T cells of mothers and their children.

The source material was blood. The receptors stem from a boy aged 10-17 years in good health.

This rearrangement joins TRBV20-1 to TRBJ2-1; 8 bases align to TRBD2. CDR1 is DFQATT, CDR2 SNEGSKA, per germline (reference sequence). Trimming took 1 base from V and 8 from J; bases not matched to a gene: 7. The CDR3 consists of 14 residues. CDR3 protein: CSARVGLGMDEQFF. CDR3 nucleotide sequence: TGCAGTGCTAGAGTGGGACTAGGAATGGATGAGCAGTTCTTC.

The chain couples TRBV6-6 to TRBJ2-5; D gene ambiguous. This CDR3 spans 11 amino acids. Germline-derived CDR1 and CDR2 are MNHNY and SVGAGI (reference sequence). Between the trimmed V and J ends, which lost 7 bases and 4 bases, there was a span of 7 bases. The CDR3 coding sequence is TGTGCCAGCAAAATGGGAGAGACCCAGTACTTC. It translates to CASKMGETQYF.

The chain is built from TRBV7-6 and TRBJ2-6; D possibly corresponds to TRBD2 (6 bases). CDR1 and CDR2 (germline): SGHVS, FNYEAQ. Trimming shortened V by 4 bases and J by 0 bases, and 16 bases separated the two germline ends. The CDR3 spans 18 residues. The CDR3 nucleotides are TGTGCCAGCAGCTCAAACCTAGCGCCTGGCTCTGGGGCCAACGTCCTGACTTTC. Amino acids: CASSSNLAPGSGANVLTF.

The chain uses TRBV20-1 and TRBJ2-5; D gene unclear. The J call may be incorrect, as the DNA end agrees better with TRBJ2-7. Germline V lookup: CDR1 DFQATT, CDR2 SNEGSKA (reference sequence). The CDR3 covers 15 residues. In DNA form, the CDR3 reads TGCAGTGCCCACACCCCCTATCATAGGGCCTACGAGCAGTACTTC. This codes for CSAHTPYHRAYEQYF.

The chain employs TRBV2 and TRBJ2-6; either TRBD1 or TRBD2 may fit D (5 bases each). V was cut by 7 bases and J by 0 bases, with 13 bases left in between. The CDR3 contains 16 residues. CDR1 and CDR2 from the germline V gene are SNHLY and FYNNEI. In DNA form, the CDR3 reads TGTGCCAGCACTGTGGGACGGAGCTCTGGGGCCAACGTCCTGACTTTC. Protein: CASTVGRSSGANVLTF.

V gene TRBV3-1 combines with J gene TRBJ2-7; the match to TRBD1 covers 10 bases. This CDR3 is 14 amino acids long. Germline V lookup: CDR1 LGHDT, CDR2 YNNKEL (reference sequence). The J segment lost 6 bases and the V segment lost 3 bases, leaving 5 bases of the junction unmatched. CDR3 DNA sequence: TGTGCCAGCAGCCAGGGGACAGGGGTCGGCGAGCAGTACTTC. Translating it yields CASSQGTGVGEQYF.

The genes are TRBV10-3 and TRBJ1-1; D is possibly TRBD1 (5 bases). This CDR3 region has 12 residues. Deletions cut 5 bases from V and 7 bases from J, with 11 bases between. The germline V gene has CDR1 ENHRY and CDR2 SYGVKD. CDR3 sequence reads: CAISSGNSEAFF. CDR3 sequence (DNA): TGTGCCATCAGTTCAGGGAATAGTGAAGCTTTCTTT.

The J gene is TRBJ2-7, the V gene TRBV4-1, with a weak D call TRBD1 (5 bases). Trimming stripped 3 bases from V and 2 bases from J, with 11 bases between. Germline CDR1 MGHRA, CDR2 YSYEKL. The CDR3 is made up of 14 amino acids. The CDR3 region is CASSHSTAAYEQYF. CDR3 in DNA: TGCGCCAGCAGCCATTCGACAGCTGCCTACGAGCAGTACTTC.

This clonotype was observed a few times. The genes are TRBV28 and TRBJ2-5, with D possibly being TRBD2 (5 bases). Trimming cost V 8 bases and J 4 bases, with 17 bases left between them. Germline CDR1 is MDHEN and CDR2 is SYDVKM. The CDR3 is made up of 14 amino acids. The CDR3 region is CASHDEGRRETQYF. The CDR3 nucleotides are TGTGCCAGCCATGACGAGGGCCGACGAGAGACCCAGTACTTC.

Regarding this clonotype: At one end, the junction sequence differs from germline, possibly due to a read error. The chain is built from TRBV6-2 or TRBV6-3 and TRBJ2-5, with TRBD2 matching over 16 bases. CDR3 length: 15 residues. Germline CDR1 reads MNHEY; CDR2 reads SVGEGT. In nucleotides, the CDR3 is TGTGCCAGCAGACCCGGGACTAGCGGGAGGGCGGATGAGTTCTTC. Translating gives CASRPGTSGRADEFF.

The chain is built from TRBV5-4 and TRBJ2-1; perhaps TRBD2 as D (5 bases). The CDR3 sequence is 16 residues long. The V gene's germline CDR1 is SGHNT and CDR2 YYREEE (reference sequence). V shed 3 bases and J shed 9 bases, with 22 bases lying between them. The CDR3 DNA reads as TGTGCCAGCAGCTATAGCCCTGGACTCCCCCCTAGTGAGCAGTTCTTC. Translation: CASSYSPGLPPSEQFF. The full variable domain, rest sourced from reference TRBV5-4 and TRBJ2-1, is ETGVTQSPTHLIKTRGQQVTLRCSSQSGHNTVSWYQQALGQGPQFIFQYYREEENGRGNFPPRFSGLQFPNYSSELNVNALELDDSALYLCASSYSPGLPPSEQFFGPGTRLTVL.

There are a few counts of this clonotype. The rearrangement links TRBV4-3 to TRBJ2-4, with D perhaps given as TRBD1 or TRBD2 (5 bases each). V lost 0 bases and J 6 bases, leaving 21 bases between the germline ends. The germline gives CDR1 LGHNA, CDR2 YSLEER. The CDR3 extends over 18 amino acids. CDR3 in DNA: TGCGCCAGCAGCCAAGAGGGGTTTACTGGGGGTCCCTTAAACATTCAGTACTTC. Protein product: CASSQEGFTGGPLNIQYF.

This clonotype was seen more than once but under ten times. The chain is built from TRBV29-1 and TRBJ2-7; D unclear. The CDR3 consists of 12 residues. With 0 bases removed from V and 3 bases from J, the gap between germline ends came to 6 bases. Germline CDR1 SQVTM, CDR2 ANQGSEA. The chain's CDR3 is CSVEDQSYEQYF. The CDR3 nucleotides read TGCAGCGTTGAAGATCAGAGCTACGAGCAGTACTTC.

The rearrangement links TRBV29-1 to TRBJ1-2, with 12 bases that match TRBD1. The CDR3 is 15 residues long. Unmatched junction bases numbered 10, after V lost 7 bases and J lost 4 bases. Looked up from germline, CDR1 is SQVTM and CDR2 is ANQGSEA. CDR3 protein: CSAEGDRGRSYGYTF. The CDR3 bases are TGCAGCGCCGAGGGGGACAGGGGGCGCAGCTATGGCTACACCTTC. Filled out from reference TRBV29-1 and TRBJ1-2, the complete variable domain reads SAVISQKPSRDICQRGTSLTIQCQVDSQVTMMFWYRQQPGQSLTLIATANQGSEATYESGFVIDKFPISRPNLTFSTLTVSNMSPEDSSIYLCSAEGDRGRSYGYTFGSGTRLTVV.

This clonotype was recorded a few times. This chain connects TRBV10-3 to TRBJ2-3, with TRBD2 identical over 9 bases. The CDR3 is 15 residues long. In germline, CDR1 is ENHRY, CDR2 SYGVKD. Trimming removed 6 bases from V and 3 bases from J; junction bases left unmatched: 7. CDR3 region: CAIRTRLAETDTQYF. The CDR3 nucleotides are TGTGCCATCAGGACCCGACTAGCGGAAACAGATACGCAGTATTTT.

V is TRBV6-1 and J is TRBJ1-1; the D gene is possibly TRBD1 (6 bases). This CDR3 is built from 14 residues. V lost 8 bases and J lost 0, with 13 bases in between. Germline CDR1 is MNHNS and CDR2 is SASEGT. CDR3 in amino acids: CASQKQGLNTEAFF. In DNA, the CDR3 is TGTGCCAGCCAAAAACAGGGCTTGAACACTGAAGCTTTCTTT.

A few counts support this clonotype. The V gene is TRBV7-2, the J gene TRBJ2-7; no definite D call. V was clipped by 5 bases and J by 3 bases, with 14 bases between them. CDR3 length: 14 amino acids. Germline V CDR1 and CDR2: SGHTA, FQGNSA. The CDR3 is CASSPTYKGYEQYF. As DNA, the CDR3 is TGTGCCAGCAGCCCGACTTATAAGGGCTACGAGCAGTACTTC. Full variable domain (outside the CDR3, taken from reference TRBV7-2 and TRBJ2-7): GAGVSQSPSNKVTEKGKDVELRCDPISGHTALYWYRQSLGQGLEFLIYFQGNSAPDKSGLPSDRFSAERTGGSVSTLTIQRTQQEDSAVYLCASSPTYKGYEQYFGPGTRLTVT.

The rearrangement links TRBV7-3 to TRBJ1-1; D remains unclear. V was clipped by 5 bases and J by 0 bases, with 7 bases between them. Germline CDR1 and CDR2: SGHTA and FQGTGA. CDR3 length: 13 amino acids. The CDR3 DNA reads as TGTGCCAGCAGCACACAGCTGAACACTGAAGCTTTCTTT. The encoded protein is CASSTQLNTEAFF.